Listed below are T cell receptor beta chains from one sample, sequenced in a study of blood T cell repertoires in COVID-19. This table comes from immunoSEQ multiplex PCR, and its TCRdb copy is limited to in-frame clones, with some not included. The repertoire consists of fewer than 300,000 clones, with roughly 85% occurring once and the leading ten covering 13%. The sample comprised peripheral blood. These receptors were obtained from a human donor in a cohort sampled during active COVID-19. Each CDR3 is given with its conserved first and last residue. The order of the fields is CDR3 length, V gene, J gene, CDR3 protein.

17,TRBV4-2,TRBJ2-3,CASSQELMLAGADTQYF
11,TRBV3-1/TRBV3-2,TRBJ2-7,CASSHRGEQYF
18,TRBV19,TRBJ1-5,CASSSSGGTTTSNQPQHF
15,TRBV27,TRBJ1-2,CASSLLLRGADGYTF
16,TRBV12-2,TRBJ2-5,CASRLVLATFQETQYF
16,TRBV5-8,TRBJ2-3,CASSPGTGVVTDTQYF
16,TRBV29-1,TRBJ2-3,CSVWTRAISTTDTQYF
13,TRBV28,TRBJ2-2,CASSRLAAGELFF
13,TRBV5-6,TRBJ1-2,CASSRLTATNCTF
15,TRBV6-6,TRBJ2-7,CASRQTSLGRDEQYF
11,TRBV9,TRBJ2-3,CASSAADTQYF
14,TRBV20-1,TRBJ1-4,CSASGTANNEKLFF
13,TRBV7-9,TRBJ1-6,CASSLGEGVPLHF
18,TRBV5-1,TRBJ2-3,CASSTRTSGSSSADTQYF
14,TRBV24-1,TRBJ2-1,CATGSRDRVYEQFF
11,TRBV2,TRBJ1-1,CASGWTAEAFF
16,TRBV18,TRBJ2-5,CASSLNRDRGPETQYF
13,TRBV28,TRBJ1-5,CASTQGYHQPQHF
12,TRBV5-8,TRBJ1-2,CASSPVVYGYTF
14,TRBV10-2,TRBJ2-7,CASSESGYGGEQYF
14,TRBV27,TRBJ1-1,CASSPGYRSGSAFF
14,TRBV7-9,TRBJ2-7,CASSLSGGAYEQYF
15,TRBV4-3,TRBJ2-1,CASSQGSGEYNEQFF
17,TRBV9,TRBJ2-1,CASSVRGTRSSYNEQFF
12,TRBV2,TRBJ2-2,CASNRDFGELFF
16,TRBV5-5,TRBJ2-7,CASSLWVAGGGYEQYF
15,TRBV5-1,TRBJ1-3,CASSAGDNSGNTIYF
13,TRBV12-3/TRBV12-4,TRBJ2-5,CASSLMSQETQYF
13,TRBV12-5,TRBJ2-2,CASGLWSVGELFF
17,TRBV21-1,TRBJ2-4,CASSEGTSGSTRNIQYF
17,TRBV5-4,TRBJ2-3,CASSFSPGLAKTDTQYF
15,TRBV2,TRBJ2-2,CASSAWGGETGELFF
13,TRBV29-1,TRBJ2-7,CSGRLAGVNEQYF
15,TRBV7-9,TRBJ2-7,CASSLNLAGGYEQYF
14,TRBV7-8,TRBJ1-2,CASSGKGAHYGYTF
12,TRBV5-6,TRBJ2-1,CASSLGHIEQFF
15,TRBV6-2/TRBV6-3,TRBJ2-1,CASSYSGVLGNEQFF